Listed below are T cell receptor beta chains from one sample, sequenced in a study of T cell repertoires in cytomegalovirus infection. Using its own MiXCR run on the reads, TCRdb lists one record per CDR3 protein. The sample gives about 310,000 distinct CDR3 sequences, 15% to 20% of which show up once; about 12% is in the top ten. Sequencing was carried out using PBMCs. Receptor source: a human donor in good health (CMV status not recorded). Some clones in this sample may be carry-over from other donors' samples. CDR3s include the opening cysteine and the closing phenylalanine or tryptophan. D genes are given only for firm matches. Part of the rows lack a size; the others show once, few, many or a class for expanded clones.

V: TRBV4-2; D: .; size: few; J: TRBJ2-1; length: 15; DNA: TGTGCCAGCAGCCCCACGGGGCTAACCTACAATGAGCAGTTCTTC; CDR3: CASSPTGLTYNEQFF
V: TRBV6-5; D: TRBD1; size: .; J: TRBJ2-7; length: 16; DNA: TGTGCCAGCAGTTACTCGAAGGGCAGGGGGTCCTACGAGCAGTACTTC; CDR3: CASSYSKGRGSYEQYF
V: TRBV19; D: .; size: .; J: TRBJ2-7; length: 14; DNA: TGTGCCAGTAGCCAACCGGGACGAACTGGCGAGCAGTACTTC; CDR3: CASSQPGRTGEQYF
V: TRBV7-2; D: TRBD1; size: many; J: TRBJ2-5; length: 16; DNA: TGTGCCAGCAGCAAAAGCCGGGACAGGGGGCTCGAGACCCAGTACTTC; CDR3: CASSKSRDRGLETQYF
V: TRBV20-1; D: .; size: few; J: TRBJ1-4; length: 14; DNA: TGCAGTGCTAGAGATCGGGGTTGGTATGAAAAACTGTTTTTT; CDR3: CSARDRGWYEKLFF
V: TRBV11-2; D: .; size: few; J: TRBJ2-5; length: 15; DNA: TGTGCCAGCAGCTACCGGACAAGCTCTCGAGAGACCCAGTACTTC; CDR3: CASSYRTSSRETQYF
V: TRBV15; D: TRBD1; size: many; J: TRBJ2-3; length: 19; DNA: TGTGCCACCAGCAGAGATATAGGACAGGGACCCCTTAGCACAGATACGCAGTATTTT; CDR3: CATSRDIGQGPLSTDTQYF
V: TRBV6-1; D: .; size: many; J: TRBJ1-2; length: 14; DNA: TGTGCCAGCAGTCTATCGACAGCTAACTATGGCTACACCTTC; CDR3: CASSLSTANYGYTF
V: TRBV20-1; D: .; size: .; J: TRBJ1-5; length: 15; DNA: TGCAGTGCTAGGCCTCTTGGGCAGGCGGGCCAGCCCCAGCATTTT; CDR3: CSARPLGQAGQPQHF
V: TRBV11-2; D: .; size: many; J: TRBJ1-5; length: 12; DNA: TGTGCCAGCAGCGGGCCCAATCAGCCCCAGCATTTT; CDR3: CASSGPNQPQHF
V: TRBV12-3/TRBV12-4; D: TRBD2; size: .; J: TRBJ2-5; length: 20; DNA: TGTGCCAGCAGTCACCGACGGGGGGGGCTTACGGGTACCCTTTCCGAGACCCAGTACTTC; CDR3: CASSHRRGGLTGTLSETQYF
V: TRBV4-2; D: .; size: few; J: TRBJ1-2; length: 14; DNA: TGTGCCAGCAGCCACGAGACCGGGGGCTATGGCTACACCTTC; CDR3: CASSHETGGYGYTF
V: TRBV7-2; D: .; size: many; J: TRBJ1-2; length: 17; DNA: TGTGCCAGCAGCCCGCAGACCTCAGATGTGACTAACTATGGCTACACCTTC; CDR3: CASSPQTSDVTNYGYTF
V: TRBV24-1; D: .; size: few; J: TRBJ1-4; length: 13; DNA: TGTGCCACCAGTGGCCTCGCCGGCGAAAAACTGTTTTTT; CDR3: CATSGLAGEKLFF
V: TRBV7-2; D: .; size: many; J: TRBJ2-1; length: 15; DNA: TGTGCCAGCAGCTTACGAGTCCTCTCGTACAATGAGCAGTTCTTC; CDR3: CASSLRVLSYNEQFF
V: TRBV27; D: .; size: few; J: TRBJ1-2; length: 13; DNA: TGTGCCAGCAGTTACAGGGAAGGCTATGGCTACACCTTC; CDR3: CASSYREGYGYTF
V: TRBV12-3/TRBV12-4; D: TRBD2; size: .; J: TRBJ2-7; length: 16; DNA: TGTGCCAGCAGTACCGGGACTAGCGGGGGCTCGTACGAGCAGTACTTC; CDR3: CASSTGTSGGSYEQYF
V: TRBV24-1; D: .; size: few; J: TRBJ1-5; length: 14; DNA: TGTGCCACCAGTGACGCGGACCGATATCAGCCCCAGCATTTT; CDR3: CATSDADRYQPQHF
V: TRBV7-2; D: .; size: few; J: TRBJ2-5; length: 14; DNA: TGTGCCAGCAGCTTCCAGTGTCTCCAAGAGACCCAGTACTTC; CDR3: CASSFQCLQETQYF
V: TRBV19; D: .; size: .; J: TRBJ2-7; length: 13; DNA: TGTGCCAGTAGTATCGTATCAGGGGAGGAGCAGTACTTC; CDR3: CASSIVSGEEQYF
V: TRBV7-2; D: TRBD2; size: many; J: TRBJ2-1; length: 15; DNA: TGTGCCAGCAGCCTTAGCGGGGGGGCCGGGAATGAGCAGTTCTTC; CDR3: CASSLSGGAGNEQFF
V: TRBV19; D: .; size: few; J: TRBJ2-1; length: 14; DNA: TGTGCCAGTAGTTTCGGCCGTTTTAGCGATGAGCAGTTCTTC; CDR3: CASSFGRFSDEQFF
V: TRBV7-2; D: TRBD2; size: few; J: TRBJ2-2; length: 15; DNA: TGTGCCAGCAGCTTAGTCGGGGGGAGCGCCGGGGAGCTGTTTTTT; CDR3: CASSLVGGSAGELFF
V: TRBV29-1; D: TRBD1; size: .; J: TRBJ2-5; length: 13; DNA: TGCAGCGGGAGACAGGGTCGAGGAGAGACCCAGTACTTC; CDR3: CSGRQGRGETQYF
V: TRBV10-3; D: TRBD1; size: few; J: TRBJ1-2; length: 17; DNA: TGTGCCATCAGTGGAGGAGACAGGGGTAGGGTTAACTATGGCTACACCTTC; CDR3: CAISGGDRGRVNYGYTF
V: TRBV7-6; D: .; size: .; J: TRBJ2-1; length: 16; DNA: TGTGCCAGCAGCTTAGACGGTGAGGGGGGGCGCAATGAGCAGTTCTTC; CDR3: CASSLDGEGGRNEQFF
V: TRBV13; D: TRBD2; size: .; J: TRBJ2-2; length: 15; DNA: TGTGCCAGCATTCGTGCGGGGGAGATCACCGGGGAGCTGTTTTTT; CDR3: CASIRAGEITGELFF